This T cell receptor (beta chain) was sequenced in a study of glioma-infiltrating T cells. General study results and limits: Non-neoplastic patients had below-expected tissue-blood divergence, while all gliomas exceeded expectation. CDR3 overlap between tissue and blood was very small.

Using RNA template, CDR3s of TCR alpha and beta were amplified with iRepertoire arm-PCR. Input was roughly 85-450 ng of tissue mRNA or PBMC total RNA. TCRdb re-analysed the multiplex PCR reads in MiXCR, keeping a single row per CDR3 protein. The table shows approximately 190,000 distinct CDR3 sequences, with approximately 30% occurring only once. This clonotype was counted at least ten times. Its specificity is unknown. This CDR3 comprises 14 residues. V shed 4 bases and J shed 2 bases, with 12 bases lying between them. From germline, CDR1 is KGHSH and CDR2 LQKENI. The chain couples TRBV18 to TRBJ2-7, with D possibly being TRBD1 (5 bases). The clonotype comes from a human donor with low-grade glioma or glioblastoma, undergoing nonglioma brain surgery, or in good health (not recorded which). The material sequenced was glioma tissue, nonneoplastic brain tissue, or PBMCs (not recorded which). The CDR3 region is CASSLDSNPYEQYF. Here the CDR3 DNA reads TGTGCCAGCTCACTCGACAGCAACCCCTACGAGCAGTACTTC.